This is a list of T cell receptor beta chains from one sample in a study of blood T cell repertoires in COVID-19. Method: immunoSEQ multiplex PCR; TCRdb's copy keeps in-frame clones and lacks some. The sample has approximately 260,000 clones, roughly nine tenths seen once. Sequenced input: peripheral blood. Source of these receptors: a man aged 45-65 years with acute or convalescent COVID-19. Both conserved end residues are part of each CDR3. Fields, in order: clone size, D gene, CDR3 length, J gene, V gene, CDR3 protein, CDR3 DNA. D genes are given only for firm matches. Clone size is stated in some rows and not others, as once, few, many or a class when expanded.

medium-sized,-,14,TRBJ2-1,TRBV7-2,CASSLGLSSYEQFF,TGTGCCAGCAGCTTAGGTCTCAGTTCGTATGAGCAGTTCTTC
-,-,10,TRBJ1-4,TRBV2,CASLEEKLFF,TGTGCCAGCCTGGAGGAAAAACTGTTTTTT
-,-,14,TRBJ2-7,TRBV5-1,CASSLDRVENEQYF,TGCGCCAGCAGCTTGGACAGGGTGGAGAACGAGCAGTACTTC
-,TRBD2,15,TRBJ2-3,TRBV7-3,CASSLLAASTDTQYF,TGTGCCAGCAGCTTACTAGCGGCTAGCACAGATACGCAGTATTTT
-,-,15,TRBJ1-1,TRBV4-2,CASSLGSRGYTEAFF,TGTGCCAGCAGCCTCGGTTCGCGGGGGTATACTGAAGCTTTCTTT
-,-,15,TRBJ1-5,TRBV5-1,CASSPTGIPAQPQHF,TGCGCCAGCAGCCCCACAGGGATCCCAGCTCAGCCCCAGCATTTT
-,-,16,TRBJ2-7,TRBV7-9,CASSAGGREGVYEQYF,TGTGCCAGCAGCGCAGGAGGCAGGGAGGGGGTCTACGAGCAGTACTTC
-,TRBD1,15,TRBJ2-2,TRBV19,CASRTGTGNTGELFF,TGTGCCAGTAGAACCGGGACAGGAAACACCGGGGAGCTGTTTTTT
-,-,13,TRBJ1-1,TRBV3-1/TRBV3-2,CASRGGMGTEAFF,TGTGCCAGCAGAGGAGGGATGGGGACTGAAGCTTTCTTT
-,TRBD1,15,TRBJ2-7,TRBV30,CAWSRETGGNYEQYF,TGTGCCTGGAGTAGGGAAACAGGGGGCAACTACGAGCAGTACTTC
many,TRBD2,15,TRBJ2-3,TRBV27,CASSPSGGPTDTQYF,TGTGCCAGCAGCCCTAGCGGGGGGCCCACAGATACGCAGTATTTT
-,-,14,TRBJ1-5,TRBV4-1,CASSQESLGQPQHF,TGCGCCAGCAGCCAAGAATCCCTCGGGCAGCCCCAGCATTTT
-,TRBD1,17,TRBJ1-2,TRBV2,CASSRWGAGQGAHGYTF,TGTGCCAGCAGTCGTTGGGGTGCGGGACAGGGGGCGCATGGCTACACCTTC
-,TRBD1,14,TRBJ1-4,TRBV11-1,CASSLAGQESELFF,TGTGCCAGCAGCTTAGCGGGACAGGAGAGCGAACTGTTTTTT
-,TRBD1,15,TRBJ2-3,TRBV30,CAWSGGDRVAGTQYF,TGTGCCTGGAGTGGGGGGGACAGGGTCGCGGGTACGCAGTATTTT
once,TRBD2,16,TRBJ2-1,TRBV5-4,CASSLPRASGANEQFF,TGTGCCAGCAGCCTACCGCGGGCTAGCGGGGCCAATGAGCAGTTCTTC
-,-,13,TRBJ2-5,TRBV19,CASSIGYRETQYF,TGTGCCAGTAGTATAGGGTACAGGGAGACCCAGTACTTC
-,-,14,TRBJ1-1,TRBV6-5,CASKDTGMNTEAFF,TGTGCCAGCAAAGATACAGGTATGAACACTGAAGCTTTCTTT
-,TRBD2,16,TRBJ2-5,TRBV5-4,CASSQRTSGGGETQYF,TGTGCCAGCAGCCAGAGGACTAGCGGGGGAGGCGAGACCCAGTACTTC
-,TRBD1,13,TRBJ2-2,TRBV10-3,CAISRGQSGELFF,TGTGCCATCAGCAGGGGGCAGTCCGGGGAGCTGTTTTTT
-,-,13,TRBJ2-5,TRBV11-2,CASSFGGVETQYF,TGTGCCAGCAGCTTTGGCGGGGTTGAGACCCAGTACTTC
-,TRBD1,13,TRBJ2-5,TRBV2,CASRGDREETQYF,TGTGCCAGCAGAGGGGACAGGGAAGAGACCCAGTACTTC
-,TRBD2,17,TRBJ2-2,TRBV27,CASGILAGGLGTGELFF,TGTGCCAGCGGCATTCTAGCGGGGGGGCTTGGCACCGGGGAGCTGTTTTTT
-,-,13,TRBJ1-1,TRBV5-1,CASMSPTGTEAFF,TGCGCCAGCATGTCCCCAACGGGGACTGAAGCTTTCTTT
-,TRBD1,15,TRBJ1-1,TRBV3-1/TRBV3-2,CASSQLRDRGTEAFF,TGTGCCAGCAGCCAACTCCGGGACAGGGGCACTGAAGCTTTCTTT
-,TRBD1,17,TRBJ1-5,TRBV7-9,CASRPDRVGDSNQPQHF,TGTGCCAGCAGACCCGACAGGGTAGGCGATAGCAATCAGCCCCAGCATTTT
-,-,14,TRBJ2-3,TRBV7-9,CASSLDRSTDTQYF,TGTGCCAGCAGCTTGGACAGAAGCACAGATACGCAGTATTTT
-,-,14,TRBJ2-5,TRBV5-5,CASSLWTGGETQYF,TGTGCCAGCAGCTTGTGGACCGGAGGGGAGACCCAGTACTTC
once,-,13,TRBJ1-5,TRBV6-6,CASRGLSNQPQHF,TGTGCCAGCAGGGGACTCTCCAATCAGCCCCAGCATTTT